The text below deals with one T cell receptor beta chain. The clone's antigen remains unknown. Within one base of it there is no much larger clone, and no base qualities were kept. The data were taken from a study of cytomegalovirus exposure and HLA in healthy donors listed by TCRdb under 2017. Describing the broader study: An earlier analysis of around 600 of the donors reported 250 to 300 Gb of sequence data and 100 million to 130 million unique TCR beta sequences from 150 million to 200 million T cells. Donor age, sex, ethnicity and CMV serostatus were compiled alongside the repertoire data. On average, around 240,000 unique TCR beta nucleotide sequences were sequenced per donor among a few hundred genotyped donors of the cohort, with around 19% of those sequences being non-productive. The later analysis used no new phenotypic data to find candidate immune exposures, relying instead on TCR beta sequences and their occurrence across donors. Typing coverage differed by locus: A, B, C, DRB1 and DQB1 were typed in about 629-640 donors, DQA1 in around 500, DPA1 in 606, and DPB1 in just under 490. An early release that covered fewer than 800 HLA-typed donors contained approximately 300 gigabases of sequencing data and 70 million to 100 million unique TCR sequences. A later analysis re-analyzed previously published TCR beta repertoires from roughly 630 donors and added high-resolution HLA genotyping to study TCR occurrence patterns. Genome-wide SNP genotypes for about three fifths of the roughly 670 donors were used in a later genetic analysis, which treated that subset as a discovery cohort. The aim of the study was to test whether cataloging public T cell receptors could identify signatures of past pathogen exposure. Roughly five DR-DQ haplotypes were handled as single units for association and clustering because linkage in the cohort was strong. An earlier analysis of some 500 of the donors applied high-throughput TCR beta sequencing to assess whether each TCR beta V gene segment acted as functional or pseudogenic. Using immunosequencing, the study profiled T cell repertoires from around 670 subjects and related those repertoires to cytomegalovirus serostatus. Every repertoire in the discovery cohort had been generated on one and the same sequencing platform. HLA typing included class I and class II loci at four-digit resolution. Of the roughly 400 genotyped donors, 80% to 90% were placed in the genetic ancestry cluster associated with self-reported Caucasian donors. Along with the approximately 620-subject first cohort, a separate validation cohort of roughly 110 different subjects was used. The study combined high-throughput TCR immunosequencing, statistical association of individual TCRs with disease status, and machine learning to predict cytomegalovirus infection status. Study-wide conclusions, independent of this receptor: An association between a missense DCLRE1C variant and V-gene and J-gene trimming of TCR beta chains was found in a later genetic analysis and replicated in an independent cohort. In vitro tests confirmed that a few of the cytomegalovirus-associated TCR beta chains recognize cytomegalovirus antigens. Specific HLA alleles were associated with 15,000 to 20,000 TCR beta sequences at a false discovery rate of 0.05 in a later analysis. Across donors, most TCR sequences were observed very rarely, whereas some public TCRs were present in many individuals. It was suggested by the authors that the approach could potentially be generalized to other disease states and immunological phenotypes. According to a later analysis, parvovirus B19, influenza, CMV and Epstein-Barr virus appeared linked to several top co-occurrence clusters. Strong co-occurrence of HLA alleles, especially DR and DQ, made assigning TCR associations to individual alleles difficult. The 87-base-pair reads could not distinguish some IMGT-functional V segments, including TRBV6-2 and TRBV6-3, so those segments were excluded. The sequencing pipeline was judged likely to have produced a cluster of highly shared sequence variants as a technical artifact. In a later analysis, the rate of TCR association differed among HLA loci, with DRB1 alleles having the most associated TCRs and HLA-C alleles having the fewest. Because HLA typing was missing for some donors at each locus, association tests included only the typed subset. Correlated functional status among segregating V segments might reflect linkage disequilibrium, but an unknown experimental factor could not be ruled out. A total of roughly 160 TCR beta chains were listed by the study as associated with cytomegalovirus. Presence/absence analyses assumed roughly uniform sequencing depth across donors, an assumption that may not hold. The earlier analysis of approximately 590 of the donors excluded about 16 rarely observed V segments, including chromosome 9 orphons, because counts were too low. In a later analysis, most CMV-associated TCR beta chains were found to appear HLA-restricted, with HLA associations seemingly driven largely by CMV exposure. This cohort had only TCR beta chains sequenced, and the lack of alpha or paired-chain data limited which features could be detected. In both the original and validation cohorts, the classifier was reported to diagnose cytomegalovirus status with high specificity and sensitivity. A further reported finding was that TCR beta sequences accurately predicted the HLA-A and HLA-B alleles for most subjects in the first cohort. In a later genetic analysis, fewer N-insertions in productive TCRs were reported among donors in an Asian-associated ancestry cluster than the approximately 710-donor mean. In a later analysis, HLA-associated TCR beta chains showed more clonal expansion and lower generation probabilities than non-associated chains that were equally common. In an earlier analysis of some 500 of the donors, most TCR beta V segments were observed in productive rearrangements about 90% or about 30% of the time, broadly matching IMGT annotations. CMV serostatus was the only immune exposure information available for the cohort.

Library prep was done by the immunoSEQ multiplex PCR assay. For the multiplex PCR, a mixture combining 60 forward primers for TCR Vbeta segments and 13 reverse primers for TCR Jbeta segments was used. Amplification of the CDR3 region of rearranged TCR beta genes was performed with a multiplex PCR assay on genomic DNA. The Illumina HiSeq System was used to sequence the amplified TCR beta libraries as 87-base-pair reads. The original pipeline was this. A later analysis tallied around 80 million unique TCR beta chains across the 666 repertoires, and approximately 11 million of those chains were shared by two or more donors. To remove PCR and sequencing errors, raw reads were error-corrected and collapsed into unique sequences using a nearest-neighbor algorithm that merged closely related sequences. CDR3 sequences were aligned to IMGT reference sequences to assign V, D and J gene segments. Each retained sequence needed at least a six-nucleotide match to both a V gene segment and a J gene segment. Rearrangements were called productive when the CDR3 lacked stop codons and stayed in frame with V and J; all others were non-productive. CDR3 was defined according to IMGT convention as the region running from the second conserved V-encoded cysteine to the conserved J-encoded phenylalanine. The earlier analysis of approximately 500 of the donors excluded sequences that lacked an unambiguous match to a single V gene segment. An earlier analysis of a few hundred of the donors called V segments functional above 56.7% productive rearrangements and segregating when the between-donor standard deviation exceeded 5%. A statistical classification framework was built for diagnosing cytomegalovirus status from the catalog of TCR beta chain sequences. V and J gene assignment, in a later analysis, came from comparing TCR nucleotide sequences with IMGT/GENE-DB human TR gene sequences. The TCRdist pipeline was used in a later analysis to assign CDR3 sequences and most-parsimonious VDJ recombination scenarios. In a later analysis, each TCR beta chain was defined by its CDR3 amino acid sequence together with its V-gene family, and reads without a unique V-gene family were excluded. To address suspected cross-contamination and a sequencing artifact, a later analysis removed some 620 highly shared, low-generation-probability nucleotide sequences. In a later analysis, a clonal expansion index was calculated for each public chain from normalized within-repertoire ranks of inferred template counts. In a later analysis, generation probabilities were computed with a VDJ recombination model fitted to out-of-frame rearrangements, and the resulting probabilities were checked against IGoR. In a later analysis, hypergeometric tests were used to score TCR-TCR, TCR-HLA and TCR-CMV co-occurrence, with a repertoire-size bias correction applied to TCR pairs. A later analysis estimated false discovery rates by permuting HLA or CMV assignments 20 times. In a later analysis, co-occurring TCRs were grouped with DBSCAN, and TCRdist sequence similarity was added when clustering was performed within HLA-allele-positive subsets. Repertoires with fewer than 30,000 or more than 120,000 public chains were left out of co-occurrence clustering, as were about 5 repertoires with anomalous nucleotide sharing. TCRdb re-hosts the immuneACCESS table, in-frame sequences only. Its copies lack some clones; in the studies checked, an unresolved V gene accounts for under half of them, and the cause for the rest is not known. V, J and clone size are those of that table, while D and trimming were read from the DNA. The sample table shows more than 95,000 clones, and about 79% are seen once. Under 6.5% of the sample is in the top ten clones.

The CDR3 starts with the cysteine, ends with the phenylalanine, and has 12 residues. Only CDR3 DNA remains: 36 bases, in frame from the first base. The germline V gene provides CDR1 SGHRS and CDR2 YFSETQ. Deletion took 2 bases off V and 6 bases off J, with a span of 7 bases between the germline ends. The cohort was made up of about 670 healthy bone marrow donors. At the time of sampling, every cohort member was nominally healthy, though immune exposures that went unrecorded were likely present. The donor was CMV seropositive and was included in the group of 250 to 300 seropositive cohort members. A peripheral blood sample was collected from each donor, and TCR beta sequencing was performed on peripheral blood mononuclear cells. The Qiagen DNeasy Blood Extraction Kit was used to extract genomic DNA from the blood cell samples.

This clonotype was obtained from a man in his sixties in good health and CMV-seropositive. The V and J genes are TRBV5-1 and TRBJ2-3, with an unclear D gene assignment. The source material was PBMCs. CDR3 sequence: CASSFSLDTQYF. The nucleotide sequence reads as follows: TGCGCCAGCAGCTTTTCCCTTGATACGCAGTATTTT.